What follows is one TCR beta chain and its context. What it binds is not known. The sample comes from a study of shared clonotypes between healthy human individuals. Regarding the study as a whole: Specimens sampled were limited to blood, with tissue repertoires likely differing. Clonotype sharing across donors was expected to vary with sequencing depth.

This was a deep-level run. Using immunoSEQ multiplex PCR, the repertoire was profiled, and TCRdb retains in-frame clones only, with some absent. Of roughly 2.5 million clones listed, approximately 92% are singletons. Trimming cost V 2 bases and J 3 bases, with 5 bases left between them. The CDR3 covers 13 residues. Germline assignment: CDR1 LNHDA and CDR2 SQIVND (reference sequence). Sequencing was done on a sample of naive CD4+ T cells sorted from blood. Noted subset: CD45RA+ positively selected. The receptor was derived from a man younger than 30 in good health. The chain recombines TRBV19 with TRBJ1-3; D uncertain. The CDR3, as DNA: TGTGCCAGTAGTATACCAGTTGGAAACACCATATATTTT. Translated: CASSIPVGNTIYF. Filled out from reference TRBV19 and TRBJ1-3, the complete variable domain reads DGGITQSPKYLFRKEGQNVTLSCEQNLNHDAMYWYRQDPGQGLRLIYYSQIVNDFQKGDIAEGYSVSREKKESFPLTVTSAQKNPTAFYLCASSIPVGNTIYFGEGSWLTVV.